This TCR beta chain was sequenced in a study of control samples from healthy donors and cancer patients. To note about this clone: Other DNA variants within this sample encode the same CDR3.

TCRdb's copy holds only in-frame clones and misses some; the assay was immunoSEQ multiplex PCR. The sample lists 250,000 to 300,000 clones, approximately 80% occurring once. CDR1 SGHTA and CDR2 FQGNSA come from the germline V gene. The CDR3 consists of 13 residues. Trimming took off 0 bases at V and 4 bases at J, with 6 bases between the two ends. The TCR was taken from a woman in her sixties or seventies with lung cancer. The gene calls are TRBV7-2 and TRBJ2-5; D perhaps matches TRBD1 (6 bases). The sequencing input was PBMCs. DNA for the CDR3: TGTGCCAGCAGCTTAGCAGGGGGAGAGACCCAGTACTTC. This translates into CASSLAGGETQYF.